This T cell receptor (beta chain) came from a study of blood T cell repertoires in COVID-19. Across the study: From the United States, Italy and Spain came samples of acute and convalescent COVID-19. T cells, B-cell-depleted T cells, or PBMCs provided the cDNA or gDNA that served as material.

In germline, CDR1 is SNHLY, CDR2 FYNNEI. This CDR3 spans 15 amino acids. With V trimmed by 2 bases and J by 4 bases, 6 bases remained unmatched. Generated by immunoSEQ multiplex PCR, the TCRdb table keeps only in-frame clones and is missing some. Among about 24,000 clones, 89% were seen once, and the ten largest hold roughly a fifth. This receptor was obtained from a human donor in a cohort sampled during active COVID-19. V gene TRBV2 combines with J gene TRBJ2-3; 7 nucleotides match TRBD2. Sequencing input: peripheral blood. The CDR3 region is CASSELASGADTQYF. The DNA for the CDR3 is TGTGCCAGCAGTGAACTGGCTAGCGGTGCAGATACGCAGTATTTT.